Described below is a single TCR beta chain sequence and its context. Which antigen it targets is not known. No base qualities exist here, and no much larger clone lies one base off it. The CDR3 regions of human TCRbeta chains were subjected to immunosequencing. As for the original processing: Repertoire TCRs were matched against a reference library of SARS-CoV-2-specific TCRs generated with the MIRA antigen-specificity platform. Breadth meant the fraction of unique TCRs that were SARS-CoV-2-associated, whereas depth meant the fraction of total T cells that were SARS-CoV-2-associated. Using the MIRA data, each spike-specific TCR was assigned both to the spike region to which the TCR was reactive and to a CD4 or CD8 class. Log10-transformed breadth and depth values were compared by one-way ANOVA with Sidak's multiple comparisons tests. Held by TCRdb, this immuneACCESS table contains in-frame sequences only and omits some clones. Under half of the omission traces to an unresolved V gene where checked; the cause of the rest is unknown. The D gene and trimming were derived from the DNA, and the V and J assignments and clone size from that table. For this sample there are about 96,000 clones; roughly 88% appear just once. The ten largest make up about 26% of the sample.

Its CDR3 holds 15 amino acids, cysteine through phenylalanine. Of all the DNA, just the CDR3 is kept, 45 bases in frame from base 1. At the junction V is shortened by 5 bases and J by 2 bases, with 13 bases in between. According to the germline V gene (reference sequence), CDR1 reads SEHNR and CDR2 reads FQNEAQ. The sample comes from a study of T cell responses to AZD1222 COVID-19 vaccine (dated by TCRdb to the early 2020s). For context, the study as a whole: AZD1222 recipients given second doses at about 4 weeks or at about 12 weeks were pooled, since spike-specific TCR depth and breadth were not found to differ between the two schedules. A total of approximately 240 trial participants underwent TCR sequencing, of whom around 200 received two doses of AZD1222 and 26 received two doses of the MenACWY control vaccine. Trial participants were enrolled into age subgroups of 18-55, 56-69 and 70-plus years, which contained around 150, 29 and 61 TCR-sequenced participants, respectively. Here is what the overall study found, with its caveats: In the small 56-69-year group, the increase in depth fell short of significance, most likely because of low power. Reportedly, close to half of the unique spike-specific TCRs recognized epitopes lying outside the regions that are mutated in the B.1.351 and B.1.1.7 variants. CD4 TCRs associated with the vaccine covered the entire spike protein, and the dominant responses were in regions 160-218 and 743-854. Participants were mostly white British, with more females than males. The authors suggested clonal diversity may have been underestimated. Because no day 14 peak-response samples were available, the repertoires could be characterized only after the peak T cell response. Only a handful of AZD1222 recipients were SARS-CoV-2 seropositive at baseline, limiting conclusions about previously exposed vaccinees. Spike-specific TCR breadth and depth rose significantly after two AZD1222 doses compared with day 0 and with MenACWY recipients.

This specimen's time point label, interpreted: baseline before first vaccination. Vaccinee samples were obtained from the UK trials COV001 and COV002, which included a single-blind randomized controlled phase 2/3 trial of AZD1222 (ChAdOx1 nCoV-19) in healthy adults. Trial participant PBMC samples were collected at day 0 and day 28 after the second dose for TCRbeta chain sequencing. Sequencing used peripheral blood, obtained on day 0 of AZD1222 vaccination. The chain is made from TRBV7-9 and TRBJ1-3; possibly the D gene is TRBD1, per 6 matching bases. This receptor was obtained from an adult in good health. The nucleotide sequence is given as TGTGCCAGCAGCGAACAGGGATCCGCTGGAAACACCATATATTTT. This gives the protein CASSEQGSAGNTIYF.